A single sample is the source of the 5 T cell receptor beta chains below, sequenced in a study of cytomegalovirus exposure and HLA in healthy donors. The study ran its PCR with 60 Vbeta and 13 Jbeta primers. Clones were read by immunoSEQ multiplex PCR, and TCRdb kept only the in-frame ones, dropping some. The data show some 180,000 clones, 75% to 85% seen once. Material for sequencing was PBMCs. The receptors derive from a woman aged 25 to 39 in good health and CMV-seropositive.

The chain is built from TRBV2 and TRBJ2-1, with 7 bases that match TRBD1. Per the germline V gene, CDR1 is SNHLY and CDR2 is FYNNEI. With 6 bases clipped from V and 2 bases from J, the junction kept 7 bases outside the gene matches. CDR3 length: 15 amino acids. Here the CDR3 reads CASRDRRGPYNEQFF. CDR3 nucleotides: TGTGCCAGCAGGGACAGGAGAGGCCCCTACAATGAGCAGTTCTTC.

The V and J genes are TRBV5-1 and TRBJ2-1, with 10 bases matching TRBD1. The CDR3 totals 17 residues. Germline-derived CDR1 and CDR2 are SGHRS and YFSETQ. J lost 1 base, V lost 2 bases, and 6 bases had no gene match. As DNA, the CDR3 is TGCGCCAGCAGCTTATCCCGGGACAGGGGTTCCTACAATGAGCAGTTCTTC. It is translated as CASSLSRDRGSYNEQFF. Complete variable domain (other parts from reference TRBV5-1 and TRBJ2-1): KAGVTQTPRYLIKTRGQQVTLSCSPISGHRSVSWYQQTPGQGLQFLFEYFSETQRNKGNFPGRFSGRQFSNSRSEMNVSTLELGDSALYLCASSLSRDRGSYNEQFFGPGTRLTVL.

This clone was found once. The chain recombines TRBV19 with TRBJ1-5, with TRBD1 matching over 7 bases. The junction had 12 bases not matched to a gene; V was cut back by 10 bases and J by 6 bases. Germline V gene data show CDR1 as LNHDA and CDR2 as SQIVND (reference sequence). This CDR3 contains 14 residues. CDR3 sequence: CATRPRQGTQPQHF. DNA of the CDR3: TGTGCCACTAGACCCCGACAGGGAACTCAGCCCCAGCATTTT.

The chain recombines TRBV11-3 with TRBJ2-7; D might be TRBD2 (5 bases). Deletions cut 5 bases from V and 7 bases from J, with 18 bases between. Germline V gives CDR1 SGHNT, CDR2 YENEEA. There are 14 residues in the CDR3. Written as DNA, the CDR3 is TGTGCCAGCAGCGTACACGGGCGGGCTAGTGAGCAGTACTTC. It specifies CASSVHGRASEQYF.

The chain recombines TRBV7-9 with TRBJ2-7; 12 bases are a match to TRBD1. J lost 4 bases, V lost 4 bases, and 5 bases had no gene match. The length of the CDR3 is 15 residues. From germline, CDR1 is SEHNR and CDR2 FQNEAQ (reference sequence). The CDR3 is CASSWGQGARYEQYF. DNA for the CDR3: TGTGCCAGCAGCTGGGGACAGGGGGCAAGATACGAGCAGTACTTC.